These T cell receptor beta chains were read from a single sample in a study of blood T cell repertoires in COVID-19. The repertoire was sequenced with immunoSEQ multiplex PCR; TCRdb's copy has only in-frame clones and lacks some. The table records around 65,000 clones, roughly 93% of them present only once. The material sequenced was peripheral blood. These receptors originate from a human donor in a cohort sampled during active COVID-19. CDR3s include the opening cysteine and the closing phenylalanine or tryptophan. Fields, in order: D gene, clone size, J gene, V gene, CDR3 protein, CDR3 DNA. D genes are given only for firm matches. Clone size is given for some rows only: seen once, a few or many times, or a class if the clone is expanded.

TRBD2	-	TRBJ2-5	TRBV9	CASSVVPVSGLETQYF	TGTGCCAGCAGCGTAGTGCCCGTTAGCGGGCTGGAGACCCAGTACTTC
TRBD1	-	TRBJ2-7	TRBV4-2	CASSQHQVRDSAYEQYF	TGTGCCAGCAGCCAACATCAAGTCCGGGACAGCGCCTACGAGCAGTACTTC
-	-	TRBJ2-1	TRBV19	CASSIDPGSPYNEQFF	TGTGCCAGTAGTATAGATCCAGGGTCCCCCTACAATGAGCAGTTCTTC
-	-	TRBJ1-4	TRBV4-2	CASSLGGRSGEKLFF	TGTGCCAGCAGCCTAGGGGGAAGGTCCGGGGAAAAACTGTTTTTT
-	once	TRBJ2-1	TRBV7-9	CASSLTGGPYNEQFF	TGTGCCAGCAGCTTAACCGGGGGGCCATACAATGAGCAGTTCTTC
-	-	TRBJ1-3	TRBV28	CASRHRSSGNTIYF	TGTGCCAGCAGGCACAGATCCTCTGGAAACACCATATATTTT
-	-	TRBJ2-2	TRBV9	CASSVTGSRFTGELFF	TGTGCCAGCAGCGTAACAGGGTCGAGGTTCACCGGGGAGCTGTTTTTT
TRBD1	-	TRBJ2-1	TRBV3-1/TRBV3-2	CASSQDRTGGFNEQFF	TGTGCCAGCAGCCAAGACAGGACAGGGGGCTTCAATGAGCAGTTCTTC
-	-	TRBJ2-7	TRBV19	CASSQVTASYEQYF	TGTGCCAGTAGTCAAGTGACAGCCTCCTACGAGCAGTACTTC
TRBD1	-	TRBJ2-7	TRBV11-2	CASEGAQPYEQYF	TGTGCCAGCGAGGGGGCGCAACCGTACGAGCAGTACTTC
-	-	TRBJ1-5	TRBV7-2	CASSLELGPSKPQHF	TGTGCCAGCAGCTTAGAGTTGGGCCCGTCGAAGCCCCAGCATTTT
-	-	TRBJ1-4	TRBV5-1	CASRRPGGGEKLFF	TGCGCCAGCCGCCGCCCGGGGGGGGGTGAAAAACTGTTTTTT
TRBD1	-	TRBJ2-2	TRBV28	CASSPTAGTGVSTGELFF	TGTGCCAGCAGTCCTACGGCCGGGACAGGGGTTAGTACCGGGGAGCTGTTTTTT
-	-	TRBJ2-1	TRBV11-3	CASSLGAGLLKDEQFF	TGTGCCAGCAGCTTAGGGGCAGGGCTTCTCAAGGATGAGCAGTTCTTC
-	-	TRBJ1-1	TRBV19	CASSIGRGMNTEAFF	TGTGCCAGTAGTATAGGAAGGGGAATGAACACTGAAGCTTTCTTT
TRBD1	-	TRBJ2-3	TRBV19	CASSIAKGQGITDTQYF	TGTGCCAGTAGTATAGCAAAGGGACAGGGTATAACAGATACGCAGTATTTT
TRBD1	-	TRBJ1-1	TRBV5-4	CASSLARGLGTEAFF	TGTGCCAGCAGCTTGGCAAGGGGGCTTGGCACTGAAGCTTTCTTT
TRBD1	-	TRBJ1-1	TRBV4-3	CASSQRQGGTEAFF	TGCGCCAGCAGCCAAAGACAGGGCGGCACTGAAGCTTTCTTT
TRBD2	-	TRBJ2-3	TRBV27	CASNRALIAGDITDTQYF	TGTGCCAGCAACCGGGCCCTCATAGCGGGGGATATCACAGATACGCAGTATTTT
TRBD1	-	TRBJ1-1	TRBV19	CASSIRGQRGQDTEAFF	TGTGCCAGTAGTATCAGGGGGCAAAGGGGTCAGGACACTGAAGCTTTCTTT
-	-	TRBJ2-5	TRBV11-3	CASSRTDQETQYF	TGTGCCAGCTCCCGGACTGATCAAGAGACCCAGTACTTC
-	-	TRBJ2-2	TRBV5-1	CASSLPSLTNTGELFF	TGCGCCAGCAGCCTGCCATCCCTTACTAACACCGGGGAGCTGTTTTTT
-	-	TRBJ1-1	TRBV19	CASSRGGLSAEAFF	TGTGCCAGTAGTCGGGGGGGTTTGAGCGCTGAAGCTTTCTTT
-	-	TRBJ2-7	TRBV24-1	CATSDSGTKTYEQYF	TGTGCCACCAGTGATTCCGGGACAAAAACCTACGAGCAGTACTTC
-	once	TRBJ1-1	TRBV11-2	CASDSYMNTEAFF	TGTGCCAGCGACAGTTACATGAACACTGAAGCTTTCTTT
TRBD1	-	TRBJ2-7	TRBV18	CASSPRDSSYEQYF	TGTGCCAGCTCACCCAGGGACAGCTCCTACGAGCAGTACTTC
TRBD2	-	TRBJ2-7	TRBV7-2	CASSLGLAGRSTYEQYF	TGTGCCAGCAGCTTAGGCCTAGCGGGGAGGAGCACCTACGAGCAGTACTTC
TRBD1	-	TRBJ2-7	TRBV7-6	CASSSDRGRSYEQYF	TGTGCCAGCAGCTCCGACAGGGGGCGCTCCTACGAGCAGTACTTC
TRBD1	-	TRBJ1-5	TRBV12-5	CASGLTRDRGESSQPQHF	TGTGCTAGTGGTTTGACACGGGACAGGGGGGAATCTAGTCAGCCCCAGCATTTT
TRBD1	-	TRBJ2-1	TRBV6-1	CASSELQGVSYNEQFF	TGTGCCAGCAGTGAATTGCAGGGGGTCTCCTACAATGAGCAGTTCTTC
-	-	TRBJ2-3	TRBV14	CASSLRQAHTDTQYF	TGTGCCAGCAGCCTACGACAGGCGCACACAGATACGCAGTATTTT
-	-	TRBJ2-1	TRBV27	CATRRASSYNEQFF	TGTGCCACGCGGCGCGCAAGCTCCTACAATGAGCAGTTCTTC
TRBD1	-	TRBJ2-7	TRBV3-1/TRBV3-2	CASSQGQGAPYEQYF	TGTGCCAGCAGCCAAGGACAGGGGGCACCCTACGAGCAGTACTTC
TRBD2	-	TRBJ2-1	TRBV18	CATTSGSYEQFF	TGTGCCACGACTAGCGGGAGTTATGAGCAGTTCTTC
-	-	TRBJ2-7	TRBV28	CASSLLGGTYEQYF	TGTGCCAGCAGTTTACTAGGGGGAACCTACGAGCAGTACTTC
TRBD2	-	TRBJ2-5	TRBV7-8	CASSPGGRIETQYF	TGTGCCAGCAGCCCTGGCGGGAGAATAGAGACCCAGTACTTC
TRBD1	-	TRBJ1-2	TRBV6-2/TRBV6-3	CASSYSEGTGVGTNYGYTF	TGTGCCAGCAGTTACTCGGAAGGGACAGGGGTTGGAACTAACTATGGCTACACCTTC
-	-	TRBJ2-3	TRBV4-1	CASSRKTGTDTQYF	TGCGCCAGCAGCCGAAAAACAGGCACAGATACGCAGTATTTT
TRBD1	-	TRBJ2-1	TRBV5-6	CASSPRQGLWNEQFF	TGTGCCAGCAGCCCAAGACAGGGATTATGGAATGAGCAGTTCTTC
TRBD1	-	TRBJ2-2	TRBV10-3	CAIRTLTGDTGELFF	TGTGCCATCAGGACTCTGACAGGGGACACCGGGGAGCTGTTTTTT
-	-	TRBJ1-6	TRBV11-2	CASSSPRSYNSPLHF	TGTGCCAGCAGCTCCCCCCGCTCCTATAATTCACCCCTCCACTTT
TRBD2	-	TRBJ2-2	TRBV9	CASSGGAGGTGELFF	TGTGCCAGCAGCGGAGGGGCGGGAGGCACCGGGGAGCTGTTTTTT
-	-	TRBJ2-5	TRBV7-9	CASSPGSGRETQYF	TGTGCCAGCAGCCCAGGATCAGGGCGAGAGACCCAGTACTTC
TRBD2	-	TRBJ2-7	TRBV28	CASSFLTRASGRYHEQYF	TGTGCCAGCAGTTTCCTAACTAGAGCTAGCGGGAGGTACCACGAGCAGTACTTC
TRBD2	-	TRBJ2-5	TRBV18	CASSPPRQGGEKKETQYF	TGTGCCAGCTCACCACCGCGTCAGGGAGGGGAGAAGAAAGAGACCCAGTACTTC
TRBD2	once	TRBJ2-1	TRBV4-1	CASSPGTSNEQFF	TGCGCCAGCAGCCCCGGGACTAGCAATGAGCAGTTCTTC
TRBD1	-	TRBJ2-7	TRBV7-2	CASSLVGQGYEQYF	TGTGCCAGCAGCTTAGTAGGACAGGGGTACGAGCAGTACTTC
TRBD1	-	TRBJ2-1	TRBV6-5	CASSHRGLSYNEQFF	TGTGCCAGCAGTCACAGGGGCCTCTCCTACAATGAGCAGTTCTTC
TRBD1	-	TRBJ1-2	TRBV28	CASSSEALGQGGYTF	TGTGCCAGCAGTTCGGAGGCATTGGGACAGGGGGGCTACACCTTC